This T cell receptor beta chain emerged from a study of Ad26.COV2.S vaccination and SARS-CoV-2 variants. Overall study: It was the COV1001 Ad26.COV2.S trial arm that included the donor. Intramuscularly, Ad26.COV2.S was given either once or twice, 56 days apart. Study-level findings and limits: Placebo recipients had lower spike-specific TCR breadth than vaccine recipients.

CDR1 is MNHEY and CDR2 is SVGAGI in the germline V gene. CDR3 length: 14 amino acids. Trimming at V came to 6 bases and at J to 6 bases, leaving 8 bases not matched to a gene. As concerns this clone: Antigen: not known.

The treatment was: 15 to 20 received Ad26.COV2.S at low or high dose, single or two shots; roughly 5 received placebo; per-sample allocation not given. Collection of samples fell on day 63 after the first vaccine or placebo injection. An adult of 18-55 years in Boston served as donor. Assay used: immunoSEQ multiplex PCR; TCRdb lists only in-frame clones, some missing. The table includes hundreds of thousands of clones, 89% detected once. The sequences come from peripheral blood, collected in a trial of Ad26.COV2.S vaccine versus placebo. The receptor's source is a person between 18 and 65 years old who received the Ad26.COV2.S COVID-19 vaccine or a placebo. J is TRBJ1-5 and V is TRBV6-5, with TRBD1 matching over 7 bases. The CDR3 reads CASRRTGEAQPQHF. In nucleotides, the CDR3 is TGTGCCAGCAGACGCACAGGGGAGGCTCAGCCCCAGCATTTT.